This passage covers 20 T cell receptor beta chains from one sample sequenced in a study of T cell responses to AZD1222 COVID-19 vaccine. Sequencing was performed with immunoSEQ multiplex PCR; in TCRdb, only in-frame clones are kept and a portion is missing. The sample includes about 110,000 clones, 86% of them seen just once. The sample here was peripheral blood, taken on day 0 of AZD1222 vaccination. Receptors originate from an adult in good health.

Here the CDR3 reads CASSLASSHRGEKLFF. CDR3 bases: TGTGCCAGCAGCTTAGCATCGAGCCACAGGGGGGAAAAACTGTTTTTT. The chain carries TRBV7-9 and TRBJ1-4; TRBD1 matches 8 bases. Unmatched junction bases numbered 8, after V lost 0 bases and J lost 8 bases. This CDR3 contains 16 residues. From germline, CDR1 is SEHNR and CDR2 FQNEAQ (reference sequence).

V is TRBV4-1 and J is TRBJ1-1; D not certain. CDR3 size: 14 residues. The V end was cut by 4 bases, the J end by 0 bases, with 9 bases between. The V gene's germline CDR1 is MGHRA and CDR2 YSYEKL. CDR3 sequence reads: CASSPNTMNTEAFF. In DNA form, the CDR3 reads TGCGCCAGCAGCCCGAACACTATGAACACTGAAGCTTTCTTT.

Only one count was recorded for this clone. The gene calls are TRBV7-2 and TRBJ1-4; 7 bases fit TRBD1. Germline trimming cut 5 bases from V and 2 bases from J; bases unmatched to any gene: 8. The CDR3 sequence is 16 residues long. Germline-derived CDR1 and CDR2 are SGHTA and FQGNSA. CDR3 loop: CASSTRQGGTNEKLFF. CDR3 bases: TGTGCCAGCAGCACCAGACAGGGTGGCACTAATGAAAAACTGTTTTTT.

A word on this clone: Its ends do not fully match the called genes, so a read error is possible. The chain uses TRBV6-1 and TRBJ1-2, with D possibly matching TRBD1 (6 bases). The length of the CDR3 is 14 residues. CDR1 is MNHNS, CDR2 SASEGT, per germline. This CDR3 reads CASREGGQNYGYTF. Written as DNA, the CDR3 is TGTGCCAGCAGAGAAGGGGGGCAGAACTATGGCTACACCTTC.

The chain joins TRBV5-1 to TRBJ1-6, with D tentatively TRBD1 (6 bases). The CDR3 sequence is 15 residues long. The germline V gene has CDR1 SGHRS and CDR2 YFSETQ. Trimming removed 4 bases at V and 12 bases at J, with 20 bases between. The CDR3: CASSTATGEGVPLHF. The CDR3 DNA reads TGCGCCAGCAGCACCGCGACAGGCGAGGGTGTACCCCTCCACTTT. Looking up the rest from reference TRBV5-1 and TRBJ1-6 gives the full variable domain: KAGVTQTPRYLIKTRGQQVTLSCSPISGHRSVSWYQQTPGQGLQFLFEYFSETQRNKGNFPGRFSGRQFSNSRSEMNVSTLELGDSALYLCASSTATGEGVPLHFGNGTRLTVT.

The chain carries TRBV27 and TRBJ2-3, with 16 bases matching TRBD2. The junction had 13 bases not matched to a gene; V was cut back by 4 bases and J by 6 bases. Germline V lookup: CDR1 MNHEY, CDR2 SMNVEV (reference sequence). The CDR3 totals 19 residues. In nucleotides, the CDR3 is TGTGCCAGCAGTTATTACCCGGGACTAGCGGGGGGGCTGCTGGATACGCAGTATTTT. Translated: CASSYYPGLAGGLLDTQYF.

The chain employs TRBV11-2 and TRBJ1-3; D call uncertain. Germline V CDR1 and CDR2: SGHAT, FQNNGV. V lost 2 bases and J 10 bases, leaving 9 bases between the germline ends. The CDR3 is 12 residues long. The CDR3: CASSLPLGTIYF. In DNA, the CDR3 is TGTGCCAGCAGCTTACCCCTGGGGACCATATATTTT.

The rearrangement uses TRBV7-2 and TRBJ1-5; D is ambiguous. The CDR3 contains 15 residues. Germline CDR1 SGHTA, CDR2 FQGNSA. Trimming removed 5 bases at V and 2 bases at J, with 13 bases between. CDR3 loop: CASSRTWEGNQPQHF. The CDR3 bases are TGTGCCAGCAGCCGTACGTGGGAAGGCAATCAGCCCCAGCATTTT.

Here the CDR3 reads CASSWGATGGTYNEQFF. In DNA form, the CDR3 reads TGCGCCAGCAGCTGGGGAGCAACAGGGGGGACATACAATGAGCAGTTCTTC. J is TRBJ2-1 and V is TRBV5-1; 8 bases line up with TRBD1. The CDR3 is 17 residues long. CDR1 and CDR2 from the germline V gene are SGHRS and YFSETQ. The ends lost 3 bases at V and 4 bases at J; junction bases unmatched: 12.

The CDR3 protein is CSVKNLNTEAFF. Written as DNA, the CDR3 is TGCAGCGTGAAGAATTTGAACACTGAAGCTTTCTTT. The chain has TRBV29-1 and TRBJ1-1; D not certain. Germline assignment: CDR1 SQVTM and CDR2 ANQGSEA. Trimming shortened V by 6 bases and J by 0 bases, and 8 bases separated the two germline ends. CDR3 size: 12 residues.

The chain joins TRBV7-9 to TRBJ1-1; no definite D call. The CDR3 contains 11 residues. The ends were cut back, 3 bases at V and 4 bases at J, with 3 bases in the middle. Germline V lookup: CDR1 SEHNR, CDR2 FQNEAQ (reference sequence). For the CDR3, the DNA is TGTGCCAGCAGCTTTGCCACTGAAGCTTTCTTT. Its translation is CASSFATEAFF.

This sequence joins TRBV30 and TRBJ2-2; a weak D match, TRBD2 (5 bases). This CDR3 is built from 16 residues. Germline V gene data show CDR1 as GTSNPN and CDR2 as SVGIG (reference sequence). V was trimmed by 0 bases and J by 2 bases, leaving 13 bases between them. The CDR3 protein is CAWSVGPSINTGELFF. For the CDR3, the DNA is TGTGCCTGGAGTGTAGGCCCTAGCATCAACACCGGGGAGCTGTTTTTT. The whole variable domain, filled in from reference TRBV30 and TRBJ2-2, reads SQTIHQWPATLVQPVGSPLSLECTVEGTSNPNLYWYRQAAGRGLQLLFYSVGIGQISSEVPQNLSASRPQDRQFILSSKKLLLSDSGFYLCAWSVGPSINTGELFFGEGSRLTVL.

The chain is built from TRBV3-1 (or the pseudogene TRBV3-2) and TRBJ1-5; D gene ambiguous. The germline gives CDR1 LGHDT, CDR2 YNNKEL (reference sequence). The CDR3 has 13 amino acids. The ends were cut back, 3 bases at V and 6 bases at J, with 9 bases in the middle. CDR3 DNA: TGTGCCAGCAGCCATGGGTCTGGTCAGCCCCAGCATTTT. Translating gives CASSHGSGQPQHF.

The rearrangement uses TRBV2 and TRBJ2-5; weak D call: TRBD2 (6 bases). The CDR3 sequence is 13 residues long. CDR1 and CDR2 (germline): SNHLY, FYNNEI. The ends were cut back, 5 bases at V and 1 base at J, with 8 bases in the middle. The CDR3 spells CASSLGLQETQYF. CDR3 DNA: TGTGCCAGCAGTCTGGGACTCCAAGAGACCCAGTACTTC.

The gene calls are TRBV5-1 and TRBJ2-6; D call uncertain. Germline CDR1 SGHRS, CDR2 YFSETQ. Deletions cut 5 bases from V and 0 bases from J, with 9 bases between. The CDR3 contains 15 residues. CDR3 region: CASRGILSGANVLTF. In nucleotides, the CDR3 is TGCGCCAGCAGAGGGATACTCTCTGGGGCCAACGTCCTGACTTTC.

The rearrangement uses TRBV18 and TRBJ1-4, with D maybe TRBD1 (6 bases). Trimming stripped 6 bases from V and 3 bases from J, with 11 bases between. CDR1 is KGHSH and CDR2 is LQKENI in the germline V gene. The CDR3 sequence is 14 residues long. This CDR3 reads CASSVGAANEKLFF. CDR3 bases: TGTGCCAGCTCTGTGGGGGCGGCTAATGAAAAACTGTTTTTT.

The gene calls are TRBV2 and TRBJ1-4; the D is unclear. Germline V gene data show CDR1 as SNHLY and CDR2 as FYNNEI. V gave up 1 base and J gave up 1 base, with 7 bases separating them. The length of the CDR3 is 15 residues. The CDR3 bases are TGTGCCAGCAGTGAAGATTGGAAAACTAATGAAAAACTGTTTTTT. Translation: CASSEDWKTNEKLFF.

This clone appeared a single time. The chain links TRBV19 to TRBJ1-4; D remains unclear. The CDR3 covers 14 residues. CDR1 is LNHDA, CDR2 SQIVND, per germline (reference sequence). V lost 3 bases, J lost 6 bases, and 11 bases lay in between. The CDR3 reads CASSMGPHHEKLFF. The CDR3 DNA reads TGTGCCAGTAGTATGGGCCCGCACCATGAAAAACTGTTTTTT.

The chain recombines TRBV19 with TRBJ1-4; 9 bases line up with TRBD1. The CDR3 totals 17 residues. From germline, CDR1 is LNHDA and CDR2 SQIVND (reference sequence). J was trimmed by 8 bases and V by 5 bases; bases with no gene match: 15. The CDR3 DNA reads TGTGCCAGTAGTCTCTCACCTCCGGGACAGGGAGACGAAAAACTGTTTTTT. Amino acids: CASSLSPPGQGDEKLFF.

This sequence joins TRBV6-5 and TRBJ1-5; D is possibly TRBD1 (6 bases). The germline CDR1 and CDR2 sequences are MNHEY and SVGAGI. V shed 2 bases and J shed 7 bases, with 15 bases lying between them. The CDR3 covers 15 residues. Here the CDR3 reads CASSYGVGGRQPQHF. DNA for the CDR3: TGTGCCAGCAGTTACGGGGTTGGGGGCAGGCAGCCCCAGCATTTT.